This T cell receptor beta chain was captured in a study of blood T cell repertoires in COVID-19. The overall study: Samples taken during acute and convalescent COVID-19 were collected in the United States, Italy and Spain. From T cells, B-cell-depleted T cells, or PBMCs came the material, which was cDNA or gDNA.

Germline assignment: CDR1 SNHLY and CDR2 FYNNEI. This CDR3 is 14 amino acids long. Trimming shortened V by 2 bases and J by 5 bases, and 12 bases separated the two germline ends. Original data processing: Reference gene primer amplification in the assay estimated nucleated cell counts. Clones were sequenced by immunoSEQ multiplex PCR, and TCRdb holds only the in-frame ones, with some missing. The V and J calls and the clone size are those of that table, but D and trimming were determined from the DNA. This sample has approximately 70,000 clones, with 75% to 80% found just once. The sample consisted of peripheral blood. This TCR was sampled from a woman in her sixties with acute or convalescent COVID-19. This chain links TRBV2 with TRBJ2-5; D not resolved. CDR3 protein: CASSEPSSIETQYF. The CDR3 DNA follows: TGTGCCAGCAGTGAACCCTCCTCTATCGAGACCCAGTACTTC.